The sequence of this T cell receptor beta chain was determined in a study of CD8+CD57+ T cells in acquired aplastic anemia. On the study more broadly: DNA from sorted CD4+ and CD8+ cells averaged about 3.2 ug. Healthy donors averaged around 10 million reads for CD4+ cells. Findings of the study overall: In CD8+ cells, Simpson's diversity showed no significant difference between patients and controls. Sharing between patients and controls was observed for around 30 CD8+ CDR3 sequences.

CDR1 SGHVS and CDR2 FNYEAQ come from the germline V gene. There are 15 residues in the CDR3. A remark on this clonotype: Its cognate antigen is unknown. A read error may account for a junction end that differs from germline.

Both TCR beta VDJ combination and CDR3 sequence profiling were carried out. Genomic DNA was the template for this profiling. Using its own MiXCR run on the reads, TCRdb lists one record per CDR3 protein. The table records 65,000 or so distinct CDR3 sequences, around 50% of them present only once. Sequencing was performed on sorted CD4+, CD8+, or CD8+CD57+ T cells (not recorded which) from PBMCs. V usage is TRBV7-6 and J usage is TRBJ2-7; 9 bases are shared with TRBD2. The sequence derives from a human donor in good health, serving as a control. CDR3 bases: TGCGCCAGCAGTGAGTTGGCGGGAGGGCCGTACGAGCAGTACTTC. It codes for CASSELAGGPYEQYF.